Sequencing of this T cell receptor beta chain was carried out in a study of cytomegalovirus exposure and HLA in healthy donors (TCRdb year 2017). Describing the broader study: According to an earlier analysis of around 600 of the donors, 150 million to 200 million T cells yielded some 120 million unique TCR beta sequences and roughly 280 Gb of sequence data. An earlier analysis of 587 of the donors used high-throughput TCR beta sequencing to judge whether each TCR beta V gene segment behaved as functional or pseudogenic. Because of strong linkage in the cohort, five DR-DQ haplotypes were treated as single units for association and clustering. On average, approximately 250,000 unique TCR beta nucleotide sequences were sequenced per donor among about 400 genotyped donors of the cohort, with about 17% of those sequences being non-productive. Rather than using new phenotypic data, the later analysis identified candidate immune exposures from TCR beta sequences and from how often those sequences occurred across donors. An early release covering more than 500 HLA-typed donors comprised roughly 300 gigabases of sequencing data and some 79 million unique TCR sequences. In a later analysis, previously published TCR beta repertoires from hundreds of donors were re-analyzed and high-resolution HLA genotyping was added so that TCR occurrence patterns could be studied. The genetic ancestry cluster associated with self-reported Caucasian donors included roughly 84% of the approximately 430 genotyped donors. The study aimed to test whether cataloging public T cell receptors could reveal signatures of past pathogen exposure. The study combined high-throughput TCR immunosequencing, statistical association of individual TCRs with disease status, and machine learning to predict cytomegalovirus infection status. In addition to the first cohort of approximately 650 subjects, a separate validation cohort of 120 different subjects was used. Every repertoire in the discovery cohort had been generated on one and the same sequencing platform. The number of typed donors differed by locus: roughly 629-640 for A, B, C, DRB1 and DQB1; some 500 for DQA1; 606 for DPA1; and roughly 490 for DPB1. The study used immunosequencing to profile the T cell repertoires of about 670 subjects and linked those repertoires to cytomegalovirus serostatus. A later genetic analysis took genome-wide SNP genotypes for about 55% of the 666 donors and used that subset as a discovery cohort. Donor age, sex, ethnicity and CMV serostatus were compiled alongside the repertoire data. HLA typing included class I and class II loci at four-digit resolution. The full study reports these points: Sequencing depth was assumed to be roughly uniform across donors in the presence/absence analyses, though that assumption may not hold. This cohort had only TCR beta chains sequenced, and the lack of alpha or paired-chain data limited which features could be detected. Some IMGT-functional V segments, including TRBV6-2 and TRBV6-3, could not be told apart with the 87-base-pair reads, so those segments were excluded. According to a later analysis, parvovirus B19, influenza, CMV and Epstein-Barr virus appeared linked to several top co-occurrence clusters. In vitro tests confirmed that three of the cytomegalovirus-associated TCR beta chains recognize cytomegalovirus antigens. In a later genetic analysis, a missense DCLRE1C variant was associated with V-gene and J-gene trimming of TCR beta chains, and the association was replicated in an independent cohort. The earlier analysis of 587 of the donors excluded 15 to 20 rarely observed V segments, including chromosome 9 orphons, because counts were too low. The study gave a list of some 150 TCR beta chains associated with cytomegalovirus. Across donors, most TCR sequences were observed very rarely, whereas some public TCRs were present in many individuals. According to the authors, the approach could potentially be generalized to other disease states and immunological phenotypes. When HLA alleles, especially DR and DQ, strongly co-occurred, TCR associations were difficult to assign to individual alleles. For the cohort, immune exposure information was limited to CMV serostatus. HLA typing was unavailable for some donors at each locus, so association tests used only the typed subset. In an earlier analysis of around 500 of the donors, most TCR beta V segments appeared in productive rearrangements about 87% or about 30% of the time, broadly matching IMGT annotations. In a later analysis, TCR association rates were found to vary across HLA loci, with the most associated TCRs seen for DRB1 alleles and the fewest for HLA-C alleles. In a later analysis, HLA-associated TCR beta chains showed more clonal expansion and lower generation probabilities than non-associated chains that were equally common. A group of highly shared sequence variants was considered likely to be a technical artifact of the sequencing pipeline. According to a later analysis, most CMV-associated TCR beta chains appeared to be HLA-restricted, and the HLA associations seemed to be driven largely by CMV exposure. The classifier was reported to diagnose cytomegalovirus status with high specificity and sensitivity in both the original and validation cohorts. According to a later genetic analysis, donors in an Asian-associated ancestry cluster had fewer N-insertions in productive TCRs than the approximately 650-donor mean. Linkage disequilibrium might explain the correlated functional status among segregating V segments, but an unknown experimental factor could not be ruled out. At a false discovery rate of 0.05, a later analysis linked under 20,000 TCR beta sequences to specific HLA alleles. A further reported finding was that TCR beta sequences accurately predicted the HLA-A and HLA-B alleles for most subjects in the first cohort.

CDR1 and CDR2, per the germline V gene, are SGDLS and YYNGEE. From the cysteine up to the phenylalanine, the CDR3 has a length of 14 residues. Only the CDR3 DNA stays, 42 bases, in frame from base 1. V is pared back by 0 bases and J by 0 bases, with 4 bases lying between the germline termini. This clone was seen a handful of times. No antigen is known for it. Base qualities are not at hand, and no much larger clone is one base apart. This specimen includes other DNA sequences encoding the same CDR3. The cohort was made up of roughly 670 healthy bone marrow donors. Cohort members were all nominally healthy when sampled, although unrecorded immune exposures were likely present. The donor was CMV seronegative and belonged to the group of under 400 seronegative cohort members. Every donor gave a peripheral blood sample, and the peripheral blood mononuclear cells from that sample were used for TCR beta sequencing. Genomic DNA extraction from the blood cell samples was performed with the Qiagen DNeasy Blood Extraction Kit.

Libraries were prepared through the immunoSEQ multiplex PCR assay. For the multiplex PCR, a mixture combining 60 forward primers for TCR Vbeta segments and 13 reverse primers for TCR Jbeta segments was used. The CDR3 region of rearranged TCR beta genes was amplified from genomic DNA by a multiplex PCR assay. The amplified TCR beta libraries were sequenced on the Illumina HiSeq System as 87-base-pair reads. The authors' pipeline ran thus. A later analysis counted tens of millions of unique TCR beta chains across the 666 repertoires, and approximately 11 million of these chains were shared by at least two donors. To remove PCR and sequencing errors, raw reads were error-corrected and collapsed into unique sequences using a nearest-neighbor algorithm that merged closely related sequences. To assign V, D and J gene segments, CDR3 sequences were aligned to IMGT reference sequences. Each retained sequence needed at least a six-nucleotide match to both a V gene segment and a J gene segment. Rearrangements were called productive when the CDR3 lacked stop codons and stayed in frame with V and J; all others were non-productive. CDR3 was defined by IMGT convention, running from the second conserved V-encoded cysteine to the conserved J-encoded phenylalanine. In an earlier analysis of 500 to 650 of the donors, sequences lacking an unambiguous match to a single V gene segment were excluded. In an earlier analysis of almost 600 of the donors, a V segment was called functional when productive rearrangements were above 56.7%, and segregating when the standard deviation between donors exceeded 5%. A statistical classification framework was built to diagnose cytomegalovirus status from the catalog of TCR beta chain sequences. V and J gene assignment, in a later analysis, came from comparing TCR nucleotide sequences with IMGT/GENE-DB human TR gene sequences. Using the TCRdist pipeline, a later analysis assigned CDR3 sequences along with most-parsimonious VDJ recombination scenarios. In a later analysis, every TCR beta chain was defined by the combination of its CDR3 amino acid sequence and its V-gene family, and reads without a unique V-gene family were dropped. To address suspected cross-contamination and a sequencing artifact, a later analysis removed approximately 600 highly shared, low-generation-probability nucleotide sequences. In a later analysis, a clonal expansion index was calculated for each public chain from normalized within-repertoire ranks of inferred template counts. A later analysis computed generation probabilities with a VDJ recombination model fitted to out-of-frame rearrangements, and checked the results against IGoR. Hypergeometric tests were used in a later analysis to score TCR-TCR, TCR-HLA and TCR-CMV co-occurrence, with a repertoire-size bias correction applied to the TCR pairs. A later analysis estimated false discovery rates by permuting HLA or CMV assignments 20 times. In a later analysis, co-occurring TCRs were grouped using DBSCAN, and TCRdist sequence similarity was added for clustering within HLA-allele-positive subsets. For co-occurrence clustering, repertoires with fewer than 30,000 or more than 120,000 public chains were excluded, along with roughly 5 repertoires with anomalous nucleotide sharing. TCRdb limited this immuneACCESS table to in-frame rearrangements with V and J called. A share of clones is missing; checked studies link under half to unresolved V genes, and the rest is unexplained. Clonal size and the V and J genes are those of that table, whereas D and trimming came from the DNA. Here the sample has approximately 100,000 clones; approximately 89% occur a single time. The ten largest clonotypes hold about 4.3% of the sample.

The receptor's source is a man aged 25-45 years in good health and CMV-seronegative. The sequenced material came from PBMCs. The chain employs TRBV9 and TRBJ1-3; the D gene remains uncertain. This receptor carries the CDR3 CASSVGSSGNTIYF. The sequenced DNA: TGTGCCAGCAGCGTAGGCAGCTCTGGAAACACCATATATTTT.